What follows describes a single T cell receptor beta chain. Its specificity is unknown. The record originates from a study of OX40 agonist ivuxolimab in advanced cancers. About the study: The group had a mean age of 60 years, ranged from about 20 to 79, and was 80% to 90% male. Prior therapy, whether anti-PD-1, anti-PD-L1 or anti-CTLA-4, was allowed, and about 39% had some. Study outcomes and limitations: Blood T cells, both CD4+ and CD8+, expanded clonally by week 6 at 0.1 to 3.0 mg/kg. It was not determined which antigens were specifically recognized by the peripheral T cells that had undergone clonal expansion.

Measured with immunoSEQ multiplex PCR; TCRdb has only the in-frame clones, and not every one. The table lists tens of thousands of clones, about 85% of them singletons. The input for sequencing was CD4+ or CD8+ T cells sorted from blood, taken in a trial of the OX40 agonist ivuxolimab. The sequence derives from an adult with an advanced solid tumor such as melanoma, head and neck, liver or kidney cancer.

CDR3 sequence reads: CASSVDPHTGVNTEAFF. CDR3 nucleotide sequence: TGTGCCAGCAGCGTAGATCCCCACACGGGGGTGAACACTGAAGCTTTCTTT. The chain carries TRBV9 and TRBJ1-1; D might be TRBD1 (5 bases). This CDR3 contains 17 residues. V lost 0 bases, J lost 0 bases, and 15 bases lay in between. CDR1 and CDR2 from the germline V gene are SGDLS and YYNGEE.